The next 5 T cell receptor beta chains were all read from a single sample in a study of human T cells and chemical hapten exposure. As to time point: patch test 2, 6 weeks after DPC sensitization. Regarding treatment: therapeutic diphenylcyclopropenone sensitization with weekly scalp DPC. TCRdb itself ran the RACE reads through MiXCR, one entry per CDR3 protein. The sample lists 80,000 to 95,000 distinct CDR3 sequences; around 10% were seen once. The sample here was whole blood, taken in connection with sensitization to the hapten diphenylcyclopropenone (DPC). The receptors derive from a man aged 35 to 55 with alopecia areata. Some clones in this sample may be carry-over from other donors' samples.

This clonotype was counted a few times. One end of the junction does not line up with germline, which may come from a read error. CDR3 in amino acids: CASSQRTSGRAFSTDTQYF. CDR3 DNA sequence: TGTGCTAGCAGCCAACGGACTAGCGGGAGGGCCTTCAGCACAGATACGCAGTATTTT. The chain is built from TRBV7-7 and TRBJ2-3; 15 bases are a match to TRBD2. The CDR3 length is 19 residues. In germline, CDR1 is SSHAT, CDR2 FNYEAQ (reference sequence).

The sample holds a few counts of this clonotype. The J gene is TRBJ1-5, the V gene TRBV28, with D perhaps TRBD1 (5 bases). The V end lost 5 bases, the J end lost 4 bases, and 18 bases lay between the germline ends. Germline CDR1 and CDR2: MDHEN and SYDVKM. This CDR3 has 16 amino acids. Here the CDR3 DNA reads TGTGCCAGCAGTCCTTTTGGGGACGGCCCGAATCAGCCCCAGCATTTT. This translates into CASSPFGDGPNQPQHF.

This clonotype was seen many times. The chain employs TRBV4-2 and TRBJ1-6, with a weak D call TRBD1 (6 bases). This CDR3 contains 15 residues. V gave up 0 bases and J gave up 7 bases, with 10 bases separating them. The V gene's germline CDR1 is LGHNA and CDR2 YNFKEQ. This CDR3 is CASSQEGGLNSPLHF. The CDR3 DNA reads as TGTGCCAGCAGCCAAGAGGGGGGCCTGAATTCACCCCTCCACTTT.

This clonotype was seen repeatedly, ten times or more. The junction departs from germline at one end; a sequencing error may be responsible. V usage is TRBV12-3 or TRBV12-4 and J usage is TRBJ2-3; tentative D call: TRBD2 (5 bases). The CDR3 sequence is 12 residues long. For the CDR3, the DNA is TGTGCCAGCAGTCTAGCATCAGATACGCAGTATTTT. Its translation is CASSLASDTQYF.

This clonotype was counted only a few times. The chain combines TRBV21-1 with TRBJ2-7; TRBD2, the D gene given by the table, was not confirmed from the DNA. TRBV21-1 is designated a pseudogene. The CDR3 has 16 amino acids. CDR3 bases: TGTGCCAGCAGCAAGGCTCCGACTAGCGGGAGCTACGAGCAGTACGTC. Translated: CASSKAPTSGSYEQYV.